This TCR beta chain was identified during a study of shared clonotypes between healthy human individuals. In the sorted-subset replicate PCRs, approximately 200 ng DNA, 25,000 to 30,000 T cell genomes, was used. Assay: immunoSEQ multiplex PCR; the TCRdb copy retains only in-frame clones and omits some. The sample lists 2 million to 3 million clones; 90% to 95% were seen once. General study results and limits: Despite large depth, rarefaction showed incomplete sorted-subset sequencing. Approximately 5% was the fraction of naive CD4 clonotypes found shared across several donors.

Turning to this clone: What it binds is not known.

With 2 bases clipped from V and 9 bases from J, the junction kept 12 bases outside the gene matches. The CDR3 is 17 amino acids. Germline CDR1 SGHNT, CDR2 YENEEA. The sequencing input was naive CD4+ T cells from PBMCs. The subset was: CD45RA+ positively selected. The chain recombines TRBV11-3 with TRBJ2-1; TRBD2 aligns across 11 bases. This sequence was found in a man between 18 and 35 years old in good health. Some clones in this sample may be carry-over from other donors' samples. The CDR3 spells CASSLSLLAGGLGEQFF. The CDR3 DNA is TGTGCCAGCAGCTTATCGTTGTTAGCGGGAGGGCTGGGTGAGCAGTTCTTC.